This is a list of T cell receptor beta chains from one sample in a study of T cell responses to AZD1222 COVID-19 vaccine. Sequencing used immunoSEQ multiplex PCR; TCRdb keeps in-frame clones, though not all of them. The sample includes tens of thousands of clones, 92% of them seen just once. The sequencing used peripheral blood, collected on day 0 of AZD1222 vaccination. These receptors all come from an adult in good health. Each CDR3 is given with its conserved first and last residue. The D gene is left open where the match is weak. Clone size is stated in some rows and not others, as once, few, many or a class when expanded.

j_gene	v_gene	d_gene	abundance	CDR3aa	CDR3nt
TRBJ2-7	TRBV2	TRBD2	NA	CASDYIGTSGSGYEQYF	TGTGCCAGCGATTATATAGGGACTAGCGGGAGCGGCTACGAGCAGTACTTC
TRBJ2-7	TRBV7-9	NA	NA	CASSSSVNEQYF	TGTGCCAGCAGCAGTTCAGTGAACGAGCAGTACTTC
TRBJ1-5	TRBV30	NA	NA	CAWSVLGGREPQHF	TGTGCCTGGAGTGTACTTGGGGGGAGGGAGCCCCAGCATTTT
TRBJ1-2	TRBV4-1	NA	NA	CASSQEKMWGRSYGYTF	TGCGCCAGCAGCCAAGAAAAAATGTGGGGGCGCAGCTATGGCTACACCTTC
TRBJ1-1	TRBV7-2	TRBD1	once	CASSPRTGLITEAFF	TGTGCCAGCAGCCCCAGGACAGGGTTGATCACTGAAGCTTTCTTT
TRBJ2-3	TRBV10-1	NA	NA	CASRRNTQYF	TGCGCCAGCAGACGGAATACGCAGTATTTT
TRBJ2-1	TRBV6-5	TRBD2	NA	CATQAGAGDLNEQFF	TGTGCCACCCAAGCAGGAGCGGGAGACCTCAATGAGCAGTTCTTC
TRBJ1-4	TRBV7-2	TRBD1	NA	CASSNQGGNEKLFF	TGTGCCAGCAGCAACCAGGGGGGAAATGAAAAACTGTTTTTT
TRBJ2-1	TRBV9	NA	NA	CASSGGVVPAREQFF	TGTGCCAGCAGCGGAGGGGTCGTCCCCGCTAGGGAGCAGTTCTTC
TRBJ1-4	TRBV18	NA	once	CASSPATTEKLFF	TGTGCCAGCTCACCCGCGACAACTGAAAAACTGTTTTTT
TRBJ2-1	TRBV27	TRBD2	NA	CASSLLVGGGTQFF	TGTGCCAGCAGTTTATTGGTGGGCGGGGGTACCCAGTTCTTC
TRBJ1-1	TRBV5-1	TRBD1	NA	CASSLGFGQGTEAFF	TGCGCCAGCAGCTTGGGGTTCGGACAGGGCACTGAAGCTTTCTTT
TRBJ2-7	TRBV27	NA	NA	CASYSYEQYF	TGTGCCAGCTATTCCTACGAGCAGTACTTC
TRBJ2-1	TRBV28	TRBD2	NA	CASIGLAGDFYNEQFF	TGTGCCAGCATCGGGCTAGCGGGAGACTTCTACAATGAGCAGTTCTTC
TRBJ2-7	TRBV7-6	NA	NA	CASSLGSGREAYEQYF	TGTGCCAGCAGCTTAGGTTCAGGCAGAGAAGCCTACGAGCAGTACTTC
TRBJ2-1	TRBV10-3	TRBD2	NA	CAISLTGLAGGNEQFF	TGTGCCATCAGTCTGACCGGACTAGCGGGAGGGAATGAGCAGTTCTTC
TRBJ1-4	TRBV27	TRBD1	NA	CASSKRDSNEKLFF	TGTGCCAGCAGTAAGCGGGACAGTAATGAAAAACTGTTTTTT
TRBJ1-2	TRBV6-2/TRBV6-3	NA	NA	CASSYGLGGYTF	TGTGCCAGCAGTTACGGCCTGGGGGGCTACACCTTC
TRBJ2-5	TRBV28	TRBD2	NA	CASSLGGRAQETQYF	TGTGCCAGCAGTTTAGGGGGGAGGGCCCAAGAGACCCAGTACTTC
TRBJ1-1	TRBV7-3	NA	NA	CASSFAPNTEAFF	TGTGCCAGCAGCTTCGCTCCGAACACTGAAGCTTTCTTT